In its sample, the clone carrying this T cell receptor (beta chain) was seen many times. Its antigen is not identified. Germline V gives CDR1 SEHNR, CDR2 FQNEAQ (reference sequence). V lost 1 base to trimming and J lost 8 bases, with 9 bases between them. This CDR3 has 14 residues. This sample is drawn from a study of T cells after yellow fever vaccination. Study results and caveats: Few clonotypes appeared in both CD4 and CD8 compartments. Booster sampling recovered most clones from primary vaccination (around 96% CD4, around 90% CD8).

A process of 5'RACE template switching, which added a universal primer site and UMIs, was used to make TCR cDNA. Each CDR3 protein gets one entry after TCRdb re-called the 5' RACE reads with MiXCR. The data contain a few hundred thousand distinct CDR3 sequences, approximately 3.2% of them singletons. The rearrangement uses TRBV7-9 and TRBJ1-6; D remains ambiguous. Sequencing used CD4+ T cells sorted from PBMCs, obtained 10 days after the yellow fever booster vaccination. This receptor was identified in a man aged 18 to 29 who received the YFV17D yellow fever vaccine. The DNA of the CDR3 is TGTGCCAGCAGCTTAGTAGATGGGGATTCACCCCTCCACTTT. This translates into CASSLVDGDSPLHF.